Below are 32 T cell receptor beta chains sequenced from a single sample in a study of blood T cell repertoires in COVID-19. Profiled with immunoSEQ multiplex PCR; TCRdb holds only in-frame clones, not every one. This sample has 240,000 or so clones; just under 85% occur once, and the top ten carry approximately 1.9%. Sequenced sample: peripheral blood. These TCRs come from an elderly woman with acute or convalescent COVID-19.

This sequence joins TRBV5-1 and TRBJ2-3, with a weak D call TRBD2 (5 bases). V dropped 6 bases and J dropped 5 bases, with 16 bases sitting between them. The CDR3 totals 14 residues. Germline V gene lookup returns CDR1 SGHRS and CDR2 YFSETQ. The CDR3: CASMVGKVGDTQYF. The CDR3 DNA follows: TGCGCCAGCATGGTCGGGAAGGTCGGAGATACGCAGTATTTT.

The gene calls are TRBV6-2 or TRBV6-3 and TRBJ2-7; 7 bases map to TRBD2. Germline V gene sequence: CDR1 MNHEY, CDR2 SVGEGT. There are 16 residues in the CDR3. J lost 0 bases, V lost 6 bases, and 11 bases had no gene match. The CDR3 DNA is TGTGCCAGCAGCCCCGTCGTTAAGCGGGACTCCTACGAGCAGTACTTC. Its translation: CASSPVVKRDSYEQYF.

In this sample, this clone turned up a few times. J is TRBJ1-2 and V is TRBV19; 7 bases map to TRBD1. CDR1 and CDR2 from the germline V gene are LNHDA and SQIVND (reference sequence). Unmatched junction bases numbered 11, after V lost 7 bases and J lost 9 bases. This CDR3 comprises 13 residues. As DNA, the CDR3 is TGTGCCAGTAACGAGTACAGGGGCACCCGCTACACCTTC. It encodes CASNEYRGTRYTF.

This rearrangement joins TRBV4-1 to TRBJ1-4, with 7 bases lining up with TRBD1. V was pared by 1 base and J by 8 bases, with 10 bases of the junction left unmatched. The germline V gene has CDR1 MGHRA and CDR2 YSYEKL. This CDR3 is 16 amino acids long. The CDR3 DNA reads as TGCGCCAGCAGCCAAGTCGCCGACAGGGTCGGGGAAAAACTGTTTTTT. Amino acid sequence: CASSQVADRVGEKLFF.

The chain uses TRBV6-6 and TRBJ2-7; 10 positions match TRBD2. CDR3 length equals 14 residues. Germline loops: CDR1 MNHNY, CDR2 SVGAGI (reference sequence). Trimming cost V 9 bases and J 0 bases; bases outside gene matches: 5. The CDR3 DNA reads TGTGCCAGTACTAGCGGGGCTAGCTCCTACGAGCAGTACTTC. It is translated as CASTSGASSYEQYF.

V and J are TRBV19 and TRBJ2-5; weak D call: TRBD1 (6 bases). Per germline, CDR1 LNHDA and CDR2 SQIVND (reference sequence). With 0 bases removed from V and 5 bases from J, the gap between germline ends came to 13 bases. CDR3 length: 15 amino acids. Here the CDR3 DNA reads TGTGCCAGTAGTATAGATGTGGCAGGGGTTGAGACCCAGTACTTC. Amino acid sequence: CASSIDVAGVETQYF. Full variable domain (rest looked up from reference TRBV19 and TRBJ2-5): DGGITQSPKYLFRKEGQNVTLSCEQNLNHDAMYWYRQDPGQGLRLIYYSQIVNDFQKGDIAEGYSVSREKKESFPLTVTSAQKNPTAFYLCASSIDVAGVETQYFGPGTRLLVL.

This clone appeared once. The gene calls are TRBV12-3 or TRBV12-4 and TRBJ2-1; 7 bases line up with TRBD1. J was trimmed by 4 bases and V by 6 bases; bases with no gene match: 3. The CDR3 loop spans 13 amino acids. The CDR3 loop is CASSDRAYNEQFF. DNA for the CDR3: TGTGCCAGCAGCGACAGGGCTTACAATGAGCAGTTCTTC.

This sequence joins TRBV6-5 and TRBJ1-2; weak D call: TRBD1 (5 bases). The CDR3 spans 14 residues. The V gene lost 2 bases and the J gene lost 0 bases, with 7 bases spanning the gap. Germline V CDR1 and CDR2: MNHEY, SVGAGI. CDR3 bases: TGTGCCAGCAGTTACGCGACAGCTAACTATGGCTACACCTTC. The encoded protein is CASSYATANYGYTF.

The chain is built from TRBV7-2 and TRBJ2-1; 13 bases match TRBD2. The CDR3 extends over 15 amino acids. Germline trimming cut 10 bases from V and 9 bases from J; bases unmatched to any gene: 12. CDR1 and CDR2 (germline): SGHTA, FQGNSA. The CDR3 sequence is CAKGGGLAGPGEQFF. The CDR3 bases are TGTGCCAAAGGGGGGGGACTAGCGGGACCAGGTGAGCAGTTCTTC.

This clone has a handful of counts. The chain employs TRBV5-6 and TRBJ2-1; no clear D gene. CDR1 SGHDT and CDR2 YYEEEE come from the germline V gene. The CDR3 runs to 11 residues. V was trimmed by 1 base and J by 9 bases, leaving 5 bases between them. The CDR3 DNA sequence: TGTGCCAGCAGCTTGTTCGGTGAGCAGTTCTTC. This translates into CASSLFGEQFF.

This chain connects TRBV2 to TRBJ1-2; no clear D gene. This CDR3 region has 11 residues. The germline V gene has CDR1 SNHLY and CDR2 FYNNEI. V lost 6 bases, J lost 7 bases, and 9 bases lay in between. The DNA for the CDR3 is TGTGCCAGCAGGAGTGGTAGTGGCTACACCTTC. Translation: CASRSGSGYTF. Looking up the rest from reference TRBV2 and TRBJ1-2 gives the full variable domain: EPEVTQTPSHQVTQMGQEVILRCVPISNHLYFYWYRQILGQKVEFLVSFYNNEISEKSEIFDDQFSVERPDGSNFTLKIRSTKLEDSAMYFCASRSGSGYTFGSGTRLTVV.

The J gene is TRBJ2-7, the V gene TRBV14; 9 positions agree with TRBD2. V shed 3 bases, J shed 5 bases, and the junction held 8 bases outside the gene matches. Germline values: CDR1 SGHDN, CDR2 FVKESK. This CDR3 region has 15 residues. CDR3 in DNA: TGTGCCAGCAGCCAGCTTAGCGGGAGCGTCGACGAGCAGTACTTC. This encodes CASSQLSGSVDEQYF.

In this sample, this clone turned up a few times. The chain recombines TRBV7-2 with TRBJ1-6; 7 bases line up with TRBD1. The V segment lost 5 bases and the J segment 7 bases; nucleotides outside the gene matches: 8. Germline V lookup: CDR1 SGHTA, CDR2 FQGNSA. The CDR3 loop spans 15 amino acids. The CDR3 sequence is CASSARQGGNSPLHF. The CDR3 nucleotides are TGTGCCAGCAGCGCGAGACAGGGCGGGAATTCACCCCTCCACTTT.

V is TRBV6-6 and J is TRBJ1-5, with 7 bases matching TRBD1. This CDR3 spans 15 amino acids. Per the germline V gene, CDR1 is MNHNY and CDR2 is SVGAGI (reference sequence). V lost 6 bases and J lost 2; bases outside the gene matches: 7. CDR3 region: CASRAQGEGNQPQHF. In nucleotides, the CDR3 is TGTGCCAGCAGAGCCCAGGGGGAGGGCAATCAGCCCCAGCATTTT.

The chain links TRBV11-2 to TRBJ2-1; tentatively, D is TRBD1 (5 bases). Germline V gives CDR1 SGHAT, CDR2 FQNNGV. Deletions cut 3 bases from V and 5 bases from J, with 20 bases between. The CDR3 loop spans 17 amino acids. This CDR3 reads CASSLVSTASSNNEQFF. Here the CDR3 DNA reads TGTGCCAGCAGCTTGGTCTCGACAGCTTCCTCAAACAATGAGCAGTTCTTC. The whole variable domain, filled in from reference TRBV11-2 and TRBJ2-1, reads EAGVAQSPRYKIIEKRQSVAFWCNPISGHATLYWYQQILGQGPKLLIQFQNNGVVDDSQLPKDRFSAERLKGVDSTLKIQPAKLEDSAVYLCASSLVSTASSNNEQFFGPGTRLTVL.

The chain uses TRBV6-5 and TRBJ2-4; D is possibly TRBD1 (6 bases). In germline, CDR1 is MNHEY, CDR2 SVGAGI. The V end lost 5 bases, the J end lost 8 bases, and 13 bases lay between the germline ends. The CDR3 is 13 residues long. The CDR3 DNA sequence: TGTGCCAGCAGTCTAGGGGGTTGGGACATTCAGTACTTC. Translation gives CASSLGGWDIQYF.

The CDR3 nucleotides read TGTGCCAGCTCACTCGGACAGGCTAGGGGCGAGCAGTACTTC. It specifies CASSLGQARGEQYF. This sequence joins TRBV18 and TRBJ2-7; TRBD1 matches 7 bases. The CDR3 spans 14 residues. Germline lookup yields CDR1 KGHSH and CDR2 LQKENI. V dropped 4 bases and J dropped 6; count of bases not matched to a gene: 9.

The CDR3 coding sequence is TGCAGTGCTAGTCCCCTGACAGGGGCGAGGGAGACCCAGTACTTC. It translates to CSASPLTGARETQYF. V is TRBV20-1 and J is TRBJ2-5, with 8 nucleotides matching TRBD1. J was trimmed by 5 bases and V by 3 bases; bases with no gene match: 11. Per germline, CDR1 DFQATT and CDR2 SNEGSKA (reference sequence). This CDR3 has 15 residues.

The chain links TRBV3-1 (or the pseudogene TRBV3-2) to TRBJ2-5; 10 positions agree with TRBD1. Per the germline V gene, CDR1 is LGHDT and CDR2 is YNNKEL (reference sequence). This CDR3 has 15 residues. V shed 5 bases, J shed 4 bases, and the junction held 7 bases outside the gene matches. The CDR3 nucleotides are TGTGCCAGCAGCGATGACAGGGGGCGGTCAGAGACCCAGTACTTC. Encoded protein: CASSDDRGRSETQYF.

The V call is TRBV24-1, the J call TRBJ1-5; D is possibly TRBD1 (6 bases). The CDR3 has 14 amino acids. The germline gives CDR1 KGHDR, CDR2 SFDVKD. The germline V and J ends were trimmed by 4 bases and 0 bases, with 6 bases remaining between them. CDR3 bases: TGTGCCACCAGTGACAGGGGTAGCAATCAGCCCCAGCATTTT. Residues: CATSDRGSNQPQHF.

CDR3 sequence (DNA): TGTGCCAGCAGCTTTATCCGGAGTCCTAACTATGGCTACACCTTC. Translated: CASSFIRSPNYGYTF. The rearrangement links TRBV5-6 to TRBJ1-2; D is undetermined. CDR1 is SGHDT, CDR2 YYEEEE, per germline. V lost 2 bases to trimming and J lost 0 bases, with 11 bases between them. CDR3 length: 15 residues.

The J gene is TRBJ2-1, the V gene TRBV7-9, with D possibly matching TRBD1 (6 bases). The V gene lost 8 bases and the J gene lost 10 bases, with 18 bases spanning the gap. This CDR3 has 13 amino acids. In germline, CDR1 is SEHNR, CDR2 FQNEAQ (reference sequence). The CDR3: CASETSGTGEQFF. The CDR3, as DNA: TGTGCCAGCGAGACCAGTGGTACAGGGGAGCAGTTCTTC.

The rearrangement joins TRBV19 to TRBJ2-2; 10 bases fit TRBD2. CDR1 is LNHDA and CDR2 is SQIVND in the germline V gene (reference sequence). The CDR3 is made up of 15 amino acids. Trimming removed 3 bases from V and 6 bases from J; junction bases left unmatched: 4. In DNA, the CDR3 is TGTGCCAGTAGTATTGAGCGGGGGGGATCCGGGGAGCTGTTTTTT. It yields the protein CASSIERGGSGELFF.

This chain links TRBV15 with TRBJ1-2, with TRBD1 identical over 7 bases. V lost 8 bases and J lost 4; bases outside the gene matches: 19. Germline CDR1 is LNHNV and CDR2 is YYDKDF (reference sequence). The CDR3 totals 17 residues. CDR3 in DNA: TGTGCCACCTTACAGAGAAGTGAGGGGGCGCGGGCCTATGGCTACACCTTC. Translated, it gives CATLQRSEGARAYGYTF.

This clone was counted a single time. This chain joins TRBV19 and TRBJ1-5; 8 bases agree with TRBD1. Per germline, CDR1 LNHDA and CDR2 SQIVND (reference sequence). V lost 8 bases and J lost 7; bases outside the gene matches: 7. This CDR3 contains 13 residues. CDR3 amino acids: CASGQGREQPQHF. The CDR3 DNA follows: TGTGCCAGTGGACAGGGAAGGGAACAGCCCCAGCATTTT.

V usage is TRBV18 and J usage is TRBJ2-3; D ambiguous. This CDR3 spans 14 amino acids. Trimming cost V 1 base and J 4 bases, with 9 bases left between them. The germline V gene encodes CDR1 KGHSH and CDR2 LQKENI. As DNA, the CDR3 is TGTGCCAGCTCACCACGGTTCAGTGCAGATACGCAGTATTTT. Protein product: CASSPRFSADTQYF.

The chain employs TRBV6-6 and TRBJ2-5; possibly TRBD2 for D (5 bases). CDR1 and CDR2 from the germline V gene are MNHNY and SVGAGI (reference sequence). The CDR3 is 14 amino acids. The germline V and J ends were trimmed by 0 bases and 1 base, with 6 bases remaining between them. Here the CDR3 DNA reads TGTGCCAGCAGTTACTCAGGGAGCCAAGAGACCCAGTACTTC. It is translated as CASSYSGSQETQYF.

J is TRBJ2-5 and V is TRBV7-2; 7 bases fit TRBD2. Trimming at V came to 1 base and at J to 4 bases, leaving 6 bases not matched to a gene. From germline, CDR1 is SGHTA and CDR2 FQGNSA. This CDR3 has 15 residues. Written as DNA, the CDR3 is TGTGCCAGCAGCTTAGTAACTAGCGAAATAGAGACCCAGTACTTC. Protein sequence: CASSLVTSEIETQYF.

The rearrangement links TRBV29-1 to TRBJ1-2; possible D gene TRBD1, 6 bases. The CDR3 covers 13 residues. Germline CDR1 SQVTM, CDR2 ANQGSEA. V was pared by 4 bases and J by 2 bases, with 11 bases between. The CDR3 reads CSVGGGPNYGYTF. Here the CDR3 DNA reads TGCAGCGTTGGGGGGGGGCCAAACTATGGCTACACCTTC.

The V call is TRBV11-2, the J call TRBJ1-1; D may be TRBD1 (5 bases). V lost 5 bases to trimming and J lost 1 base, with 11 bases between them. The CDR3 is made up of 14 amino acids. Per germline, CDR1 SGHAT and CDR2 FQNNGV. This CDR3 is CASSQGGSNTEAFF. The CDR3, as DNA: TGTGCCAGCAGCCAGGGTGGGTCGAACACTGAAGCTTTCTTT.

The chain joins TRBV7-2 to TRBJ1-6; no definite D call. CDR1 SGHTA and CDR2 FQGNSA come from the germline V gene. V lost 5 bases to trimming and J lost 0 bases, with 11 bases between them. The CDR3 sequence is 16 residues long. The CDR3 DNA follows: TGTGCCAGCAGCCCCGGGTTGAGCTCCTATAATTCACCCCTCCACTTT. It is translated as CASSPGLSSYNSPLHF.

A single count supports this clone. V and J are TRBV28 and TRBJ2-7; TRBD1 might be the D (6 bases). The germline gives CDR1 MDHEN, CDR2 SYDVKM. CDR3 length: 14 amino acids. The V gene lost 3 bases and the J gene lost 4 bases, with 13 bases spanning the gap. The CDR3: CASSFVGQTYEQYF. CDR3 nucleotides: TGTGCCAGCAGTTTTGTGGGACAAACTTACGAGCAGTACTTC. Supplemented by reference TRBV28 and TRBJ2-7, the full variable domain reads DVKVTQSSRYLVKRTGEKVFLECVQDMDHENMFWYRQDPGLGLRLIYFSYDVKMKEKGDIPEGYSVSREKKERFSLILESASTNQTSMYLCASSFVGQTYEQYFGPGTRLTVT.